The 29 T cell receptor beta chains reported below all come from one sample, sequenced in a study of post-analysis software for immune sequencing data. Broader study findings: There were about 5 TRBV segments more frequent in patients than controls, and TRBV5-6, TRBV5-1 and TRBV20-1 were among them.

TCR beta cDNA libraries had unique molecular identifiers. MiXCR, applied by TCRdb to the PCR reads, yields one record per CDR3 protein. The table lists fewer than 900,000 distinct CDR3 sequences, around 46% of them singletons. No antigen is known for these receptors. Input material: blood. The receptors stem from a girl between 10 and 17 years old with multiple sclerosis.

As concerns this clonotype: At one boundary the junction diverges from the germline segment, which might be a read error. The chain has TRBV6-2 or TRBV6-3 and TRBJ2-7, with 8 bases that match TRBD1. The CDR3 contains 14 residues. Germline V lookup: CDR1 MNHEY, CDR2 SVGEGT. In nucleotides, the CDR3 is TGTGCCAGCAACAAGGACAGGGTAATAGACGAGCAGTACTTT. This gives the protein CASNKDRVIDEQYF.

The V and J genes are TRBV5-1 and TRBJ2-7, with D possibly being TRBD2 (5 bases). CDR3 size: 15 residues. In germline, CDR1 is SGHRS, CDR2 YFSETQ. The V and J ends lost 0 bases and 6 bases respectively, with 16 bases between them. CDR3 coding DNA: TGCGCCAGCAGCTTGGAGGGCCACGCCGCGGGCGAGCAGTACTTC. Its protein is CASSLEGHAAGEQYF.

The gene calls are TRBV5-1 and TRBJ1-1; perhaps TRBD1 as D (6 bases). V gave up 0 bases and J gave up 0 bases, with 12 bases separating them. CDR3 size: 16 residues. The germline CDR1 and CDR2 sequences are SGHRS and YFSETQ. CDR3 amino acids: CASSLAGDFMNTEAFF. DNA for the CDR3: TGCGCCAGCAGCTTGGCAGGGGACTTCATGAACACTGAAGCTTTCTTT.

The gene calls are TRBV20-1 and TRBJ2-5; a possible D gene is TRBD2 (6 bases). The CDR3 spans 13 residues. In germline, CDR1 is DFQATT, CDR2 SNEGSKA (reference sequence). Between the trimmed V and J ends, which lost 2 bases and 5 bases, there was a span of 12 bases. CDR3 nucleotides: TGCAGTGCTAGACCCGGAGGGGAGGAGACCCAGTACTTC. It specifies CSARPGGEETQYF.

This clonotype has only a few counts. The chain has TRBV7-8 and TRBJ1-1; D possibly corresponds to TRBD1 (5 bases). The V end lost 0 bases, the J end lost 2 bases, and 13 bases lay between the germline ends. The CDR3 consists of 16 residues. Germline lookup yields CDR1 SGHVS and CDR2 FQNEAQ. The CDR3 sequence: CASSLALPGGNTEAFF. CDR3 DNA sequence: TGTGCCAGCAGCTTAGCCTTACCGGGGGGAAACACTGAAGCTTTCTTT.

The chain recombines TRBV20-1 with TRBJ2-1; possibly TRBD1 or TRBD2 for D (5 bases each). V was cut by 2 bases and J by 1 base, with 24 bases left in between. This CDR3 has 19 amino acids. Germline V CDR1 and CDR2: DFQATT, SNEGSKA (reference sequence). This chain's CDR3 is CSARSLGVARGDSYNEQFF. The CDR3, as DNA: TGCAGTGCTAGATCCCTGGGGGTAGCGAGAGGGGATTCCTACAATGAGCAGTTCTTC.

The chain carries TRBV9 and TRBJ2-7, with TRBD2 matching 9 bases. The DNA end lines up better with TRBJ2-5; the J call may be wrong. CDR1 and CDR2 from the germline V gene are SGDLS and YYNGEE. The CDR3 loop spans 15 amino acids. CDR3 loop: CASSVGASGIETQYF. CDR3 bases: TGTGCCAGCAGCGTGGGGGCTAGCGGGATAGAGACCCAGTACTTC.

V gene TRBV3-1 combines with J gene TRBJ2-1; D remains ambiguous. The CDR3 covers 13 residues. Germline V gives CDR1 LGHDT, CDR2 YNNKEL (reference sequence). V lost 5 bases to trimming and J lost 5 bases, with 10 bases between them. The CDR3 protein is CASSFRPHNEQFF. For the CDR3, the DNA is TGTGCCAGCAGCTTTCGACCGCACAATGAGCAGTTCTTC.

The chain employs TRBV20-1 and TRBJ1-2, with 7 bases aligning to TRBD1. J gave up 0 bases and V 0 bases, and 13 bases lay outside the gene matches. Germline V gene data show CDR1 as DFQATT and CDR2 as SNEGSKA (reference sequence). The CDR3 has 18 amino acids. The chain's CDR3 is CSARDHAGQLSTNYGYTF. The CDR3 region has the DNA TGCAGTGCTAGAGATCATGCGGGACAGCTCTCGACTAACTATGGCTACACCTTC.

This clonotype has just one count. This chain joins TRBV27 and TRBJ1-4; D uncertain. V lost 5 bases and J 7 bases, leaving 11 bases between the germline ends. Germline loops: CDR1 MNHEY, CDR2 SMNVEV (reference sequence). This CDR3 has 13 residues. CDR3 residues: CASSMGIFEKLFF. In nucleotides, the CDR3 is TGTGCCAGCAGTATGGGCATATTTGAAAAACTGTTTTTT.

A remark on this clonotype: The CDR3 does not end in the conserved phenylalanine or tryptophan, so this is likely a read error. The chain links TRBV7-2 to TRBJ2-5; 14 bases agree with TRBD2. The CDR3 has 16 residues. With V trimmed by 9 bases and J by 4 bases, 10 bases remained unmatched. CDR1 SGHTA and CDR2 FQGNSA come from the germline V gene. CDR3 region: CASTGTSGSLAETQYL. CDR3 coding DNA: TGTGCCAGTACCGGGACTAGCGGGAGTTTGGCAGAGACCCAGTACTTA.

The chain carries TRBV28 and TRBJ2-3; D uncertain. Germline CDR1 is MDHEN and CDR2 is SYDVKM. The CDR3 contains 15 residues. V lost 1 base, J lost 4 bases, and 12 bases lay in between. The CDR3 nucleotides are TGTGCCAGCAGTTTATCCCCCGACGGAGCAGATACGCAGTATTTT. It translates to CASSLSPDGADTQYF.

The chain is built from TRBV11-3 and TRBJ1-1; D unresolved. The V gene lost 2 bases and the J gene lost 4 bases, with 11 bases spanning the gap. CDR3 length: 14 amino acids. The germline gives CDR1 SGHNT, CDR2 YENEEA. The CDR3 region has the DNA TGTGCCAGCAGCTTAATCCCCTGGGGCACTGAAGCTTTCTTT. This gives the protein CASSLIPWGTEAFF.

The V and J genes are TRBV27 and TRBJ1-5, with a possible D match to TRBD1 (6 bases). With 7 bases removed from V and 4 bases from J, the gap between germline ends came to 14 bases. The germline V gene has CDR1 MNHEY and CDR2 SMNVEV (reference sequence). CDR3 length: 14 amino acids. The CDR3 coding sequence is TGTGCCAGCAAACGAGCAGGGGAAAATCAGCCCCAGCATTTT. Protein sequence: CASKRAGENQPQHF.

The chain employs TRBV7-9 and TRBJ2-7; no clear D. The CDR3 is 14 amino acids. Germline V lookup: CDR1 SEHNR, CDR2 FQNEAQ (reference sequence). V was pared by 5 bases and J by 3 bases, with 14 bases between. DNA for the CDR3: TGTGCCAGCAGCGCCCCTCCCGGAGTCTACGAGCAGTACTTC. The encoded protein is CASSAPPGVYEQYF.

The chain has TRBV20-1 and TRBJ2-7; TRBD2 matches 7 bases. With the DNA end fitting TRBJ2-5 better, the J assignment may be wrong. Germline-derived CDR1 and CDR2 are DFQATT and SNEGSKA (reference sequence). The CDR3 spans 15 residues. DNA for the CDR3: TGCAGTGCTAGCCAGTGGGAGGGTACACGGGAGACCCAGTACTTC. Translating gives CSASQWEGTRETQYF.

This clonotype was seen only once. The rearrangement joins TRBV9 to TRBJ2-7; TRBD1 aligns across 8 bases. V gave up 3 bases and J gave up 6 bases; unmatched junction bases: 8. The CDR3 is 14 amino acids. From germline, CDR1 is SGDLS and CDR2 YYNGEE. CDR3 sequence reads: CASSAGQGSGEQYF. In DNA form, the CDR3 reads TGTGCCAGCAGCGCTGGACAGGGATCGGGCGAGCAGTACTTC.

The V gene is TRBV18, the J gene TRBJ2-1; TRBD2 might be the D (6 bases). The CDR3 is 16 amino acids. V was clipped by 0 bases and J by 6 bases, with 15 bases between them. Germline V gives CDR1 KGHSH, CDR2 LQKENI. CDR3 sequence reads: CASSPPWTITSNEQFF. The CDR3 DNA reads TGTGCCAGCTCACCACCTTGGACTATCACTTCCAATGAGCAGTTCTTC.

The CDR3 spells CASSYGREYEQYF. The CDR3 bases are TGTGCCAGCAGTTACGGGAGAGAATACGAGCAGTACTTC. The chain recombines TRBV6-5 with TRBJ2-7; a possible D gene is TRBD2 (5 bases). The V gene lost 2 bases and the J gene lost 4 bases, with 9 bases spanning the gap. The CDR3 runs 13 residues. CDR1 is MNHEY and CDR2 is SVGAGI in the germline V gene.

This clonotype came up many times. DNA for the CDR3: TGCGCCAGCAGCAACGATTTGGGACTAGCGGGAGGACCTGAGAGGTATGAGCAGTTCTTC. It specifies CASSNDLGLAGGPERYEQFF. The V gene is TRBV4-3, the J gene TRBJ2-1, with 15 positions matching TRBD2. The length of the CDR3 is 20 residues. Germline loops: CDR1 LGHNA, CDR2 YSLEER. Trimming cost V 5 bases and J 8 bases; bases outside gene matches: 19.

This clonotype was seen a few times. The chain has TRBV18 and TRBJ1-2; D might be TRBD1 (5 bases). Germline V gene lookup returns CDR1 KGHSH and CDR2 LQKENI. With 6 bases removed from V and 4 bases from J, the gap between germline ends came to 15 bases. This CDR3 spans 14 amino acids. The CDR3 here is CASSLTGEPYGYTF. In nucleotides, the CDR3 is TGTGCCAGCTCTCTAACAGGAGAGCCCTATGGCTACACCTTC. Full variable domain (remainder filled in from reference TRBV18 and TRBJ1-2): NAGVMQNPRHLVRRRGQEARLRCSPMKGHSHVYWYRQLPEEGLKFMVYLQKENIIDESGMPKERFSAEFPKEGPSILRIQQVVRGDSAAYFCASSLTGEPYGYTFGSGTRLTVV.

V gene TRBV21-1 combines with J gene TRBJ2-3. TRBV21-1 is described as a pseudogene. This CDR3 spans 16 amino acids. The CDR3 nucleotides are TGTGCCAGCAGCAGTGTATCGGTTTTTAGCACAGATACGCAGTATTTT. Amino acids: CASSSVSVFSTDTQYF.

This clonotype was observed a few times. CDR3 nucleotide sequence: TGTGCCAGCAGTTACACTAGCGGCAGCTCCTACGAGCAGTACTTC. Its translation: CASSYTSGSSYEQYF. The rearrangement uses TRBV6-6 and TRBJ2-7, with 8 positions matching TRBD2. The CDR3 runs 15 residues. CDR1 and CDR2 (germline): MNHNY, SVGAGI (reference sequence). J was trimmed by 0 bases and V by 2 bases; bases with no gene match: 3.

This clonotype appeared a single time. At one end the junction does not follow the germline gene, possibly because of a read error. V and J are TRBV3-1 and TRBJ2-4; 13 bases match TRBD2. There are 13 residues in the CDR3. Germline CDR1 and CDR2: LGHDT and YNNKEL (reference sequence). As DNA, the CDR3 is TGTGCCGGCAGCCGCGGACTAGCGGGAGTAAGGTACTTC. Its translation: CAGSRGLAGVRYF.

About this clonotype itself: This could be a read error, since a much larger clone is one nucleotide away. The rearrangement uses TRBV15 and TRBJ2-7; the D call may be TRBD1 or TRBD2 (5 bases each). The CDR3 contains 16 residues. Germline V gives CDR1 LNHNV, CDR2 YYDKDF (reference sequence). V shed 0 bases and J shed 2 bases, with 14 bases lying between them. DNA of the CDR3: TGTGCCACCAGCAGAGATCTCGGGACGGTCACCTACGAGCAGTACTTC. It specifies CATSRDLGTVTYEQYF.

The chain employs TRBV9 and TRBJ2-5; possible D gene TRBD2, 7 bases. The germline CDR1 and CDR2 sequences are SGDLS and YYNGEE. The CDR3 is 15 amino acids. Trimming left V 3 bases short and J 1 base short, with 13 bases between. As DNA, the CDR3 is TGTGCCAGCAGCGAGGGGGGGATGGGCCAAGAGACCCAGTACTTC. It yields the protein CASSEGGMGQETQYF.

This clonotype came up once. The rearrangement links TRBV7-9 to TRBJ2-1; 8 bases fit TRBD2. The CDR3 is 15 amino acids. Germline V CDR1 and CDR2: SEHNR, FQNEAQ (reference sequence). Germline trimming cut 5 bases from V and 3 bases from J; bases unmatched to any gene: 6. This CDR3 is CASSPREGLYNEQFF. The CDR3 coding sequence is TGTGCCAGCAGCCCCCGGGAGGGACTCTACAATGAGCAGTTCTTC.

The chain joins TRBV28 to TRBJ2-3, with D unresolved. The CDR3 spans 16 residues. Germline loops: CDR1 MDHEN, CDR2 SYDVKM. V shed 6 bases and J shed 1 base, with 17 bases lying between them. This CDR3 reads CASSSDGLWGTDTQYF. Written as DNA, the CDR3 is TGTGCCAGCAGCTCAGACGGGCTTTGGGGCACAGATACGCAGTATTTT.

This clonotype was found many times. This chain connects TRBV29-1 to TRBJ2-7; D ambiguous. V was shortened by 5 bases and J by 1 base, with 9 bases between the two germline ends. Germline CDR1 is SQVTM and CDR2 is ANQGSEA. This CDR3 has 12 residues. CDR3 coding DNA: TGCAGCGTTCTCAGTAATTCCTACGAGCAGTACTTC. Amino acid sequence: CSVLSNSYEQYF.